This entry describes one T cell receptor (beta chain). The sample originates from a study of blood T cell repertoires in COVID-19. TCRdb keeps only in-frame clones here, not all; method: immunoSEQ multiplex PCR. Among fewer than 200,000 clones listed, roughly four fifths were seen once. What was sequenced was peripheral blood. The clonotype was recovered from a woman between 40 and 55 years old with COVID-19, enrolled during active disease.

The CDR3 coding sequence is TGTGCCAGCAGTTTAGCAGGGGGGGTCGAGCAGTACGTC. Its protein is CASSLAGGVEQYV. The chain employs TRBV12-3 or TRBV12-4 and TRBJ2-7; the D gene is possibly TRBD2 (7 bases). The CDR3 length is 13 residues. With 0 bases removed from V and 6 bases from J, the gap between germline ends came to 9 bases.